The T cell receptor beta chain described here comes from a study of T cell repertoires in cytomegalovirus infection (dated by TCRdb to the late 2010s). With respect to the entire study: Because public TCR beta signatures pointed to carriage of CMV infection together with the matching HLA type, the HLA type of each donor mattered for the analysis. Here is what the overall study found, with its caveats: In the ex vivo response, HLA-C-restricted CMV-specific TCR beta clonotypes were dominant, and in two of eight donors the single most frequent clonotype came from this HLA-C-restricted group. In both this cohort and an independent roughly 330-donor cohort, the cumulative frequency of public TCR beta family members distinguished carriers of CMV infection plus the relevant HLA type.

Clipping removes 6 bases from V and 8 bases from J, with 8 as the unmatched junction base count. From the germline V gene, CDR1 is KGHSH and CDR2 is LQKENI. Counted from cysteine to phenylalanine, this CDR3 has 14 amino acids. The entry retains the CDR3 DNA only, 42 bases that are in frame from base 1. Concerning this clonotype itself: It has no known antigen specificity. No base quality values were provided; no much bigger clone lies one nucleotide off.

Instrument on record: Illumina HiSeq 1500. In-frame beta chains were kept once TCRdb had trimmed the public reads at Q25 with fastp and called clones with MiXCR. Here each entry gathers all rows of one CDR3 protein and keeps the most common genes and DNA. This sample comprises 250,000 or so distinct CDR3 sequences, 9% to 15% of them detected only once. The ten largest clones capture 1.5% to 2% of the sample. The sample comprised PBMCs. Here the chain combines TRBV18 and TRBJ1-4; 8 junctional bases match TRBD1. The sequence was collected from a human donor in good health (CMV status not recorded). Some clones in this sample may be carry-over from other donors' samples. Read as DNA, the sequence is TGTGCCAGCTCTCAAGGACAGGGTGGAGAAAAACTGTTTTTT. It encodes CASSQGQGGEKLFF.